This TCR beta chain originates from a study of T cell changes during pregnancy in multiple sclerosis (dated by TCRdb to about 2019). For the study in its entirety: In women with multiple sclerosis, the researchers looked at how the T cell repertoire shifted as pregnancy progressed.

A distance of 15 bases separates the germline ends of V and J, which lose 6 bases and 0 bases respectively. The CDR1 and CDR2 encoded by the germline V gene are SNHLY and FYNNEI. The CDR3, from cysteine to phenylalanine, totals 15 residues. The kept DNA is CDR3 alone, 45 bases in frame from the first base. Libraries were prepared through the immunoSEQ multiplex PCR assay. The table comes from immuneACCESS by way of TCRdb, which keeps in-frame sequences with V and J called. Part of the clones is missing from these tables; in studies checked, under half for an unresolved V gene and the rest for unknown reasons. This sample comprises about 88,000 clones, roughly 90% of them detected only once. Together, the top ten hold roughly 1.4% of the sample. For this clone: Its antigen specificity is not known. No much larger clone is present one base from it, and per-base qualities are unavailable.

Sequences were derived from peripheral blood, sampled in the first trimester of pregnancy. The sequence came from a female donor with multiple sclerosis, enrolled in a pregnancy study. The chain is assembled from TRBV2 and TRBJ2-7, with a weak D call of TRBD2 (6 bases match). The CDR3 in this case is CASSPGLSSSYEQYF. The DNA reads TGTGCCAGCAGCCCGGGACTCTCAAGCTCCTACGAGCAGTACTTC. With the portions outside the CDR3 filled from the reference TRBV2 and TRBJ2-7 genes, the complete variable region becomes EPEVTQTPSHQVTQMGQEVILRCVPISNHLYFYWYRQILGQKVEFLVSFYNNEISEKSEIFDDQFSVERPDGSNFTLKIRSTKLEDSAMYFCASSPGLSSSYEQYFGPGTRLTVT.